This T cell receptor beta chain was observed in a study of T cell responses to AZD1222 COVID-19 vaccine. Findings and caveats of the study: Most donors were white British, females outnumbered males, and clonal diversity was possibly underestimated. Nearly half of spike-specific TCRs reportedly go after variant regions that carry no mutations. Compared with day 0, the breadth and depth of the Spike-specific TCR repertoire rose significantly after two doses of AZD1222.

With respect to this clone: Its cognate antigen is unknown.

The assay was immunoSEQ multiplex PCR, and TCRdb's table has in-frame clones only and misses some. The repertoire holds 150,000 to 200,000 clones, with around 92% as singletons. This clonotype was obtained from an adult in good health. The starting material was peripheral blood, obtained on day 0 of AZD1222 vaccination.

CDR3 nucleotide sequence: TGTGCCAGCAGTTTAACCTCACCCCTCCACTTT. This translates into CASSLTSPLHF. J is TRBJ1-6 and V is TRBV28; D gene ambiguous. V dropped 2 bases and J dropped 10 bases, with 3 bases sitting between them. The length of the CDR3 is 11 residues. Germline CDR1 is MDHEN and CDR2 is SYDVKM.